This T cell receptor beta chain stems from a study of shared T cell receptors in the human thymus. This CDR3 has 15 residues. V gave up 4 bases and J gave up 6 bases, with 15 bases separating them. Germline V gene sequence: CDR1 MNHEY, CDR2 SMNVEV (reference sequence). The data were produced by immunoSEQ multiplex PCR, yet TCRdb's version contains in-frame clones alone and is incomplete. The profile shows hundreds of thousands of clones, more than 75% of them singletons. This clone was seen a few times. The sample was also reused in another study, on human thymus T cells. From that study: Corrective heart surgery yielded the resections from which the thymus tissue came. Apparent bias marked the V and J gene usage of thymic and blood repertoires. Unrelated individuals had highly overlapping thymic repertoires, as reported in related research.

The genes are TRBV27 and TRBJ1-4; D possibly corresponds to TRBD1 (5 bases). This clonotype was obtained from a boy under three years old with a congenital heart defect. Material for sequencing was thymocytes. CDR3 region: CASSSAGYRYEKLFF. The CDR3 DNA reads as TGTGCCAGCAGTTCCGCAGGGTATCGGTATGAAAAACTGTTTTTT. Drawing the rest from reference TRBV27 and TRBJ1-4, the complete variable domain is EAQVTQNPRYLITVTGKKLTVTCSQNMNHEYMSWYRQDPGLGLRQIYYSMNVEVTDKGDVPEGYKVSRKEKRNFPLILESPSPNQTSLYFCASSSAGYRYEKLFFGSGTQLSVL.